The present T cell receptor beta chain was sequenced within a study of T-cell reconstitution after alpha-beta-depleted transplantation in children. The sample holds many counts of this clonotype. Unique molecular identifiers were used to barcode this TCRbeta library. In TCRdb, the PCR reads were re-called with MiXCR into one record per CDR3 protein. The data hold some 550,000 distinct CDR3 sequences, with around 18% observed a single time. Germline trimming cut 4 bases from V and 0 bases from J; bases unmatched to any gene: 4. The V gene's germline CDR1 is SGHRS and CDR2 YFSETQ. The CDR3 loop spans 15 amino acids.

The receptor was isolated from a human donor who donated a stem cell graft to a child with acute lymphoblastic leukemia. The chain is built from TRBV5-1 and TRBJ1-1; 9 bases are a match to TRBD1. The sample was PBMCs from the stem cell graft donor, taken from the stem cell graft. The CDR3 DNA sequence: TGCGCCAGCAGCCCTGGACAGGGGATGAACACTGAAGCTTTCTTT. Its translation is CASSPGQGMNTEAFF.